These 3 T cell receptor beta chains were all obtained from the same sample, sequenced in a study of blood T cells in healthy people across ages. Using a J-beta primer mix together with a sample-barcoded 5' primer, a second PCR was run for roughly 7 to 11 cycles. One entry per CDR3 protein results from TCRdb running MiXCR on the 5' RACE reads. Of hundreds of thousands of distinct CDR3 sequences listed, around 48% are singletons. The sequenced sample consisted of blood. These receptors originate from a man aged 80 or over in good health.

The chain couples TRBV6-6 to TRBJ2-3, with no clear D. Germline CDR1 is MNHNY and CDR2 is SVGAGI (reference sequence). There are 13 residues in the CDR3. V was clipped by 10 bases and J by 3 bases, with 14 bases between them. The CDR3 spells CATRLQVTDTQYF. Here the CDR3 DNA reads TGTGCCACCCGATTGCAGGTGACAGATACGCAGTATTTT.

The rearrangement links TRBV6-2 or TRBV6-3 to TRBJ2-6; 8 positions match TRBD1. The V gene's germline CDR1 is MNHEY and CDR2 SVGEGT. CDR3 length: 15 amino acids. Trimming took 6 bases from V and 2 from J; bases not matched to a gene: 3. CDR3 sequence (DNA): TGTGCCAGCAGGGCGACAGGGGCTGGGGCCAACGTCCTGACTTTC. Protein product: CASRATGAGANVLTF.

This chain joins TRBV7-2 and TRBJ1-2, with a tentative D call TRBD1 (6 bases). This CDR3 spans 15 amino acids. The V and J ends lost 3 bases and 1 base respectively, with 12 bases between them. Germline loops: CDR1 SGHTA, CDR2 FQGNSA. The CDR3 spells CASSFGQNLNYGYTF. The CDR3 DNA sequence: TGTGCCAGCAGCTTTGGACAGAACCTTAACTATGGCTACACCTTC.